The present T cell receptor (beta chain) was sequenced within a study of T-cell reconstitution after alpha-beta-depleted transplantation in children. The germline V gene encodes CDR1 DFQATT and CDR2 SNEGSKA (reference sequence). V lost 5 bases to trimming and J lost 5 bases, with 10 bases between them. The length of the CDR3 is 12 residues. Unique molecular identifiers were incorporated into the prepared TCRbeta library. TCRdb reanalysed the PCR reads using MiXCR and keeps one entry per CDR3 protein. Of some 340,000 distinct CDR3 sequences in the sample, about 9.4% are singletons; the top ten hold approximately 2.3%.

The specimen comprised PBMCs from the stem cell graft donor, sampled from the stem cell graft. The rearrangement links TRBV20-1 to TRBJ2-1, with D perhaps matching TRBD2 (5 bases). This clonotype was sampled from a human donor who donated a stem cell graft to a child with acute lymphoblastic leukemia. For the CDR3, the DNA is TGCAGTGCTTCCGGACTGAACAATGAGCAGTTCTTC. Amino acid sequence: CSASGLNNEQFF.